This entry lists 26 T cell receptor beta chains sequenced from one sample in a study of T cell changes during pregnancy in multiple sclerosis. Clones were sequenced by immunoSEQ multiplex PCR, and TCRdb holds only the in-frame ones, with some missing. The sample lists just under 100,000 clones; over 85% were seen once. The sample was peripheral blood, taken after pregnancy. The receptors were sampled from a female donor with multiple sclerosis, enrolled in a pregnancy study.

The chain combines TRBV13 with TRBJ2-7; 7 bases fit TRBD2. There are 14 residues in the CDR3. The V and J ends lost 6 bases and 6 bases, in that order; junction bases with no gene match: 11. Looked up from germline, CDR1 is PRHDT and CDR2 is FYEKMQ (reference sequence). CDR3 in amino acids: CASSPAGLDVEQYF. The CDR3, as DNA: TGTGCCAGCAGTCCAGCGGGATTGGACGTCGAGCAGTACTTC.

This clone has a single count. The genes are TRBV7-3 and TRBJ2-3, with 10 bases that match TRBD2. Looked up from germline, CDR1 is SGHTA and CDR2 is FQGTGA. The CDR3 has 17 amino acids. Germline trimming cut 0 bases from V and 5 bases from J; bases unmatched to any gene: 8. The chain's CDR3 is CASSLTLSGRVGDTQYF. The CDR3 nucleotides are TGTGCCAGCAGCTTAACACTCAGCGGGAGGGTTGGAGATACGCAGTATTTT.

The chain recombines TRBV29-1 with TRBJ1-1; 10 bases align to TRBD1. CDR3 size: 13 residues. Germline V gene lookup returns CDR1 SQVTM and CDR2 ANQGSEA. V shed 6 bases and J 4 bases; nucleotides not matched to a gene: 5. Written as DNA, the CDR3 is TGCAGCGTGCCCGGACAGGGGGGCACTGAAGCTTTCTTT. Translating it yields CSVPGQGGTEAFF.

The CDR3 reads CASSFPSQGPSYEQYF. The CDR3, as DNA: TGTGCCAGCAGTTTTCCCTCACAGGGGCCATCCTACGAGCAGTACTTC. This sequence joins TRBV28 and TRBJ2-7; 7 bases map to TRBD1. The CDR3 covers 16 residues. V lost 3 bases to trimming and J lost 1 base; unmatched junction nucleotides: 9. CDR1 and CDR2 (germline): MDHEN, SYDVKM.

The chain employs TRBV28 and TRBJ1-1, with D unresolved. Trimming took off 1 base at V and 0 bases at J, with 6 bases between the two ends. The germline V gene has CDR1 MDHEN and CDR2 SYDVKM. The CDR3 length is 14 residues. The CDR3 nucleotides read TGTGCCAGCAGTTTATACCGCGTGAACACTGAAGCTTTCTTT. It specifies CASSLYRVNTEAFF. Together with reference TRBV28 and TRBJ1-1, the CDR3 gives the full variable domain: DVKVTQSSRYLVKRTGEKVFLECVQDMDHENMFWYRQDPGLGLRLIYFSYDVKMKEKGDIPEGYSVSREKKERFSLILESASTNQTSMYLCASSLYRVNTEAFFGQGTRLTVV.

The V call is TRBV7-9, the J call TRBJ2-7; the match to TRBD1 covers 9 bases. The CDR3 length is 16 residues. Germline V gene data show CDR1 as SEHNR and CDR2 as FQNEAQ (reference sequence). J lost 0 bases, V lost 5 bases, and 8 bases had no gene match. The CDR3 spells CASSVTGTGNSYEQYF. CDR3 nucleotides: TGTGCCAGCAGCGTAACCGGGACAGGGAACTCCTACGAGCAGTACTTC.

The chain joins TRBV28 to TRBJ2-5, with TRBD2 as a possible D gene (5 bases). The CDR3 runs to 15 residues. V lost 1 base, J lost 5 bases, and 14 bases lay in between. Germline CDR1 and CDR2: MDHEN and SYDVKM. The CDR3 nucleotides read TGTGCCAGCAGTTTATCCGCTAGCTCCAGGGAGACCCAGTACTTC. The encoded protein is CASSLSASSRETQYF.

The rearrangement uses TRBV5-5 and TRBJ2-5; tentatively, D is TRBD1 (6 bases). The CDR3 length is 15 residues. Germline CDR1 and CDR2: SGHKS and YYEKEE (reference sequence). Trimming took 1 base from V and 1 from J, leaving 11 bases between them. The CDR3 region is CASSLYVGAQETQYF. CDR3 coding DNA: TGTGCCAGCAGCTTGTACGTGGGGGCCCAAGAGACCCAGTACTTC.

This chain uses TRBV30 with TRBJ2-1, with a tentative D call TRBD1 (6 bases). Trimming pared 4 bases from V and 7 bases from J, leaving 8 bases between. CDR3 size: 11 residues. Per the germline V gene, CDR1 is GTSNPN and CDR2 is SVGIG (reference sequence). CDR3 bases: TGTGCCTGGACAGGGGATAATGAGCAGTTCTTC. Protein: CAWTGDNEQFF.

This clone has only one observation. This chain links TRBV28 with TRBJ1-2; D is unresolved. CDR1 MDHEN and CDR2 SYDVKM come from the germline V gene. The length of the CDR3 is 13 residues. Trimming shortened V by 1 base and J by 8 bases, and 11 bases separated the two germline ends. The CDR3 here is CASSLLAQEGYTF. DNA of the CDR3: TGTGCCAGCAGTTTATTGGCCCAAGAAGGCTACACCTTC.

This clone was seen once. The chain recombines TRBV14 with TRBJ2-1; 11 positions agree with TRBD2. The V segment lost 3 bases and the J segment 8 bases; nucleotides outside the gene matches: 9. This CDR3 spans 16 amino acids. The germline V gene has CDR1 SGHDN and CDR2 FVKESK. CDR3 bases: TGTGCCAGCAGCCAGGGCCGGATAGCGGGAGGGGATGAGCAGTTCTTC. Translated: CASSQGRIAGGDEQFF.

The rearrangement uses TRBV15 and TRBJ1-5; D is ambiguous. The length of the CDR3 is 15 residues. The ends were cut back, 0 bases at V and 7 bases at J, with 13 bases in the middle. Germline-derived CDR1 and CDR2 are LNHNV and YYDKDF (reference sequence). DNA of the CDR3: TGTGCCACCAGCAGAGAACAGACGAGGGAACAGCCCCAGCATTTT. It yields the protein CATSREQTREQPQHF.

V is TRBV13 and J is TRBJ1-2; 10 bases align to TRBD1. Germline CDR1 PRHDT, CDR2 FYEKMQ (reference sequence). This CDR3 is 17 amino acids long. With 4 bases clipped from V and 3 bases from J, the junction kept 11 bases outside the gene matches. CDR3 sequence: CASSSPMSTGGDYGYTF. The CDR3 nucleotides read TGTGCCAGCAGCTCCCCAATGTCGACAGGGGGCGACTATGGCTACACCTTC.

The chain recombines TRBV27 with TRBJ2-3; TRBD1 aligns across 9 bases. V shed 7 bases, J shed 3 bases, and the junction held 8 bases outside the gene matches. This CDR3 is 15 amino acids long. Germline V lookup: CDR1 MNHEY, CDR2 SMNVEV (reference sequence). The CDR3 coding sequence is TGTGCCAGCAAACTTGCGGACAGGGGAACAGATACGCAGTATTTT. Translation: CASKLADRGTDTQYF.

This clone has only one observation. Germline and junction disagree at one end, which may indicate a read error. The CDR3 region is CASRYSTGGRSYGYTF. DNA of the CDR3: TGTGCCAGCAGGTACTCGACGGGGGGCAGAAGCTATGGCTACACCTTC. The chain is built from TRBV6-5 and TRBJ1-2; a weak D match, TRBD1 (6 bases). This CDR3 is built from 16 residues. Germline CDR1 and CDR2: MNHEY and SVGAGI.

The chain joins TRBV9 to TRBJ1-3; 9 nucleotides agree with TRBD1. CDR1 and CDR2 from the germline V gene are SGDLS and YYNGEE. The CDR3 sequence is 18 residues long. V was pared by 0 bases and J by 0 bases, with 7 bases of the junction left unmatched. The CDR3 loop is CASSVGSGQGLSGNTIYF. The CDR3 DNA follows: TGTGCCAGCAGCGTAGGATCGGGACAGGGCCTCTCTGGAAACACCATATATTTT.

This sequence joins TRBV4-1 and TRBJ2-7, with D possibly matching TRBD1 (5 bases). Germline V gene sequence: CDR1 MGHRA, CDR2 YSYEKL. The ends were cut back, 0 bases at V and 2 bases at J, with 14 bases in the middle. The CDR3 is made up of 16 amino acids. The CDR3 reads CASSQDPKTVTYEQYF. The CDR3 coding sequence is TGCGCCAGCAGCCAAGATCCCAAGACAGTCACCTACGAGCAGTACTTC.

This sequence joins TRBV4-1 and TRBJ1-2, with 7 positions matching TRBD1. With 8 bases clipped from V and 3 bases from J, the junction kept 9 bases outside the gene matches. CDR1 is MGHRA, CDR2 YSYEKL, per germline. The length of the CDR3 is 14 residues. CDR3 nucleotides: TGCGCCAGCCGCGGACAGGCAGGGGACTATGGCTACACCTTC. It is translated as CASRGQAGDYGYTF.

This rearrangement joins TRBV9 to TRBJ1-5; 7 nucleotides match TRBD1. The CDR3 has 15 residues. Germline V gene sequence: CDR1 SGDLS, CDR2 YYNGEE. The ends lost 3 bases at V and 3 bases at J; junction bases unmatched: 6. CDR3: CASSAWDSLNQPQHF. The CDR3 DNA reads as TGTGCCAGCAGCGCGTGGGACAGCCTCAATCAGCCCCAGCATTTT.

The chain carries TRBV11-2 and TRBJ2-3; TRBD2 matches 9 bases. Germline assignment: CDR1 SGHAT and CDR2 FQNNGV. V lost 8 bases to trimming and J lost 3 bases; unmatched junction nucleotides: 6. The CDR3 contains 14 residues. DNA for the CDR3: TGTGCCAGCTGGAGCGGGAGGATTACAGATACGCAGTATTTT. Protein product: CASWSGRITDTQYF.

This clone turned up a few times. The chain's CDR3 is CAWAGTGGFYEQYF. The DNA of the CDR3 is TGTGCCTGGGCCGGGACAGGGGGATTCTACGAGCAGTACTTC. This chain joins TRBV30 and TRBJ2-7; 11 bases are shared with TRBD1. CDR3 length equals 14 residues. Trimming removed 5 bases from V and 3 bases from J; junction bases left unmatched: 6. CDR1 and CDR2 (germline): GTSNPN, SVGIG (reference sequence).

This chain joins TRBV27 and TRBJ2-7; 12 bases are shared with TRBD2. V dropped 5 bases and J dropped 5; count of bases not matched to a gene: 10. This CDR3 comprises 16 residues. The V gene's germline CDR1 is MNHEY and CDR2 SMNVEV (reference sequence). The CDR3 loop reads CASSPSMTSGSNEQYF. CDR3 DNA: TGTGCCAGCAGTCCATCAATGACTAGCGGGAGTAACGAGCAGTACTTC.

The genes are TRBV4-1 and TRBJ2-7; TRBD2 matches 8 bases. Germline values: CDR1 MGHRA, CDR2 YSYEKL. Unmatched junction bases numbered 2, after V lost 0 bases and J lost 1 base. The CDR3 has 15 amino acids. The CDR3 reads CASSQESGRSYEQYF. Here the CDR3 DNA reads TGCGCCAGCAGCCAAGAAAGCGGGAGATCCTACGAGCAGTACTTC.

This clone appeared once. The chain is built from TRBV30 and TRBJ2-7; perhaps TRBD2 as D (5 bases). CDR1 GTSNPN and CDR2 SVGIG come from the germline V gene (reference sequence). This CDR3 has 13 residues. V was cut by 0 bases and J by 4 bases, with 10 bases left in between. This chain's CDR3 is CAWSVGQRYEQYF. As DNA, the CDR3 is TGTGCCTGGAGTGTTGGGCAGCGGTACGAGCAGTACTTC.

The CDR3, as DNA: TGTGCCAGCTTAGTTTTGCCGGGGGATGAGCAGTTCTTC. It codes for CASLVLPGDEQFF. This sequence joins TRBV11-2 and TRBJ2-1; a weak D match, TRBD2 (6 bases). V was clipped by 8 bases and J by 8 bases, with 16 bases between them. This CDR3 is built from 13 residues. Germline lookup yields CDR1 SGHAT and CDR2 FQNNGV.

The chain has TRBV11-2 and TRBJ2-7, with 9 bases lining up with TRBD1. From germline, CDR1 is SGHAT and CDR2 FQNNGV. V trimming: 0 bases; J trimming: 5 bases; junction bases outside the gene matches: 5. The CDR3 is 15 residues long. The CDR3 loop is CASSLEGTGNNEQYF. CDR3 bases: TGTGCCAGCAGCTTAGAGGGGACAGGGAATAACGAGCAGTACTTC.